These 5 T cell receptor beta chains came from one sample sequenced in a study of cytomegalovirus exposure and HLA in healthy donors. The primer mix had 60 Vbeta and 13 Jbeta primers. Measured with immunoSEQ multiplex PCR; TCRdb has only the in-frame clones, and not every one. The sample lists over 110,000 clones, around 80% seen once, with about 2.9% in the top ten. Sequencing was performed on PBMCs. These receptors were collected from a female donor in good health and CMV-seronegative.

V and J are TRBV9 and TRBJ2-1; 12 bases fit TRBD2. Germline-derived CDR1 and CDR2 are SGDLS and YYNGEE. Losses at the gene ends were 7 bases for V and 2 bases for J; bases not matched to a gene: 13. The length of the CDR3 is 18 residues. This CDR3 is CASARTSGIGYAYNEQFF. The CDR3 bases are TGTGCCAGCGCTAGGACTAGCGGGATTGGATACGCCTACAATGAGCAGTTCTTC.

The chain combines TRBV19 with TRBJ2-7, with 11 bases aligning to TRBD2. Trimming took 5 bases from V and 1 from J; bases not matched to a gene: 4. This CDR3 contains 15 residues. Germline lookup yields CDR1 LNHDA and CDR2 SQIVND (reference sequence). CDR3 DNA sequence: TGTGCCAGTAGTCCGACTAGCGGGAAGTCCTACGAGCAGTACTTC. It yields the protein CASSPTSGKSYEQYF.

CDR3 residues: CASSLEAGRGEQYF. As DNA, the CDR3 is TGTGCCAGCAGCTTAGAGGCAGGGAGGGGAGAGCAGTACTTC. V usage is TRBV11-2 and J usage is TRBJ2-7, with 7 bases matching TRBD2. Per germline, CDR1 SGHAT and CDR2 FQNNGV. Trimming cost V 0 bases and J 7 bases; bases outside gene matches: 6. There are 14 residues in the CDR3.

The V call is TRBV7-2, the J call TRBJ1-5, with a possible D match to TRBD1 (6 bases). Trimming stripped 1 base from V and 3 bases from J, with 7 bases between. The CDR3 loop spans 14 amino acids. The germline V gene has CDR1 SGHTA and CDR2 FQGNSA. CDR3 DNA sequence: TGTGCCAGCAGCTTAGGGACAGTCAATCAGCCCCAGCATTTT. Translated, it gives CASSLGTVNQPQHF. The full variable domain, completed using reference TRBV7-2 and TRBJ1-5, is GAGVSQSPSNKVTEKGKDVELRCDPISGHTALYWYRQSLGQGLEFLIYFQGNSAPDKSGLPSDRFSAERTGGSVSTLTIQRTQQEDSAVYLCASSLGTVNQPQHFGDGTRLSIL.

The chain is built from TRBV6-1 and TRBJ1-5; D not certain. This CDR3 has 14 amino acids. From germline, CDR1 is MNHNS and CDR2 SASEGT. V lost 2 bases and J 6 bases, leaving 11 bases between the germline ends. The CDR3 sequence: CASSELVESQPQHF. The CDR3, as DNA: TGTGCCAGCAGTGAATTGGTGGAGAGTCAGCCCCAGCATTTT.